This T cell receptor beta chain is from a study of identical twins. Study-wide results and limits: When twins shared out-of-frame alpha sequences, those sequences had excess low generation probability. Insertions were reduced in abundant cord blood beta clonotypes but not in memory repertoires. Models underpredicted monozygotic twin sharing of out-of-frame TCR alpha. Conclusions rested on cross-sectional statistics rather than following the same donors.

TCRdb processed the 5' RACE reads anew with MiXCR; each CDR3 protein has one entry. The data show about 240,000 distinct CDR3 sequences, over 9.5% seen once. Concerning this clonotype itself: What it binds is not known.

The CDR3 is 17 amino acids. The trim removed 2 bases at V and 6 bases at J, leaving 13 bases unmatched. Germline V gene sequence: CDR1 ENHRY, CDR2 SYGVKD. The sequence was collected from a middle-aged man in good health. The chain links TRBV10-3 to TRBJ2-3; 8 nucleotides match TRBD2. Input material: memory T cells sorted from blood. The CDR3 sequence is CAISERGLSGSVDTQYF. The CDR3, as DNA: TGTGCCATCAGTGAGCGGGGACTGAGCGGGAGTGTGGATACGCAGTATTTT.